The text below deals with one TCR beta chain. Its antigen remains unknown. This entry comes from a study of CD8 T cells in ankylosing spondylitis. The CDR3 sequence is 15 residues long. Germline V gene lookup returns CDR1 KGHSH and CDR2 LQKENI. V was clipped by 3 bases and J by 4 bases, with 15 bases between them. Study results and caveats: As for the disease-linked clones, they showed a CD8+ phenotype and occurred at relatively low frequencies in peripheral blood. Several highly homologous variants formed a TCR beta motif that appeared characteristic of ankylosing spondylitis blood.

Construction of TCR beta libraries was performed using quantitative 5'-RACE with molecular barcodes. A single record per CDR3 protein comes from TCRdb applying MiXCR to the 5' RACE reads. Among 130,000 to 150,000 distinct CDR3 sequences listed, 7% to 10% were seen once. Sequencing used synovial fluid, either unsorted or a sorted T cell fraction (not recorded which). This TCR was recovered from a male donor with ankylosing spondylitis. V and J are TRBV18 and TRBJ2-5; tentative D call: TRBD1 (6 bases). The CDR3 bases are TGTGCCAGCTCACCTAACACAGGGAATGGAGAGACCCAGTACTTC. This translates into CASSPNTGNGETQYF.